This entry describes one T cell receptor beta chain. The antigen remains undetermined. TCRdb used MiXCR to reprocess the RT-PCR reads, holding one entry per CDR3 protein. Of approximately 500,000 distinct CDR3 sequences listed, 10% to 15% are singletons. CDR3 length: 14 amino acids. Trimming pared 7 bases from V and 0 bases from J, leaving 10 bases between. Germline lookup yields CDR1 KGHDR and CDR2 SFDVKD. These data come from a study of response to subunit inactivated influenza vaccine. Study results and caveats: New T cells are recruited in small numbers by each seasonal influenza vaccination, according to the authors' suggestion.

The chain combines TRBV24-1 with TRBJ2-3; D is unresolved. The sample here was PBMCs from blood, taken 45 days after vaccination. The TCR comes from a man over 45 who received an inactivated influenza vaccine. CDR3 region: CATSPWGSTDTQYF. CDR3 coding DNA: TGTGCCACCAGCCCCTGGGGAAGCACAGATACGCAGTATTTT.